Detailed here is one T cell receptor (beta chain). Antigen: not known. The data belong to a study of shared clonotypes between healthy human individuals. Study-level results: In general, naive subsets displayed greater estimated richness than memory subsets did.

CDR1 and CDR2 from the germline V gene are PRHDT and FYEKMQ (reference sequence). V shed 1 base and J shed 1 base, with 16 bases lying between them. CDR3 length: 17 amino acids. TCRdb's table, derived via immunoSEQ multiplex PCR, lists solely in-frame clones and lacks some. The sample records 2 million to 2.5 million clones, approximately 96% being singletons. The material sequenced was naive CD4+ T cells sorted from blood. The subset denotes: CD45RA+ positively selected. This receptor was identified in a young man in good health. V and J are TRBV13 and TRBJ1-1; a possible D gene is TRBD1 (5 bases). CDR3: CASSLVLGRGRNTEAFF. CDR3 nucleotides: TGTGCCAGCAGCTTAGTCCTCGGAAGGGGAAGGAACACTGAAGCTTTCTTT.